These 26 T cell receptor beta chains were all obtained from the same sample, sequenced in a study of a mutant IDH1 vaccine in newly diagnosed glioma. The table came from immunoSEQ multiplex PCR; TCRdb's copy has only in-frame clones and leaves some out. The data show about 66,000 clones, roughly 71% seen once. Time point: week 35, safety follow-up. One vaccine dose held 300 ug of mutant IDH1 20-mer peptide and came with topical imiquimod. No antigens are known for them. Sequenced material: PBMCs, taken from a glioma patient whose treatment included an IDH1 peptide vaccine. The receptor set was obtained from a man over 45 with glioma.

J is TRBJ1-1 and V is TRBV6-5, with D unclear. The CDR3 is 15 residues long. V was cut by 0 bases and J by 1 base, with 9 bases left in between. Germline-derived CDR1 and CDR2 are MNHEY and SVGAGI. CDR3 loop: CASSYSIGQNTEAFF. DNA for the CDR3: TGTGCCAGCAGTTACTCGATCGGTCAGAACACTGAAGCTTTCTTT.

The chain recombines TRBV2 with TRBJ1-5, with D unresolved. V was clipped by 4 bases and J by 5 bases, with 12 bases between them. The CDR3 length is 14 residues. Germline CDR1 is SNHLY and CDR2 is FYNNEI. The DNA for the CDR3 is TGTGCCAGCAGTGGTGCCACCCTAGATCAGCCCCAGCATTTT. Translating gives CASSGATLDQPQHF.

The gene calls are TRBV7-8 and TRBJ1-1; D remains unclear. The CDR3 is 15 residues long. CDR1 and CDR2 from the germline V gene are SGHVS and FQNEAQ. V dropped 2 bases and J dropped 0 bases, with 10 bases sitting between them. This chain's CDR3 is CASSLQSILNTEAFF. Here the CDR3 DNA reads TGTGCCAGCAGCTTACAGAGTATCCTGAACACTGAAGCTTTCTTT.

The rearrangement joins TRBV5-1 to TRBJ2-2; 10 bases are shared with TRBD1. The germline V gene encodes CDR1 SGHRS and CDR2 YFSETQ. The CDR3 extends over 16 amino acids. V lost 1 base to trimming and J lost 5 bases; unmatched junction nucleotides: 5. The CDR3 loop is CASSLSGDRGTGELFF. The CDR3, as DNA: TGCGCCAGCAGCTTGTCCGGGGACAGGGGTACCGGGGAGCTGTTTTTT.

The rearrangement joins TRBV2 to TRBJ1-1; D uncertain. This CDR3 has 13 amino acids. V shed 6 bases and J shed 0 bases, with 8 bases lying between them. From germline, CDR1 is SNHLY and CDR2 FYNNEI. CDR3 bases: TGTGCCAGCAGCGGGCAGATGAACACTGAAGCTTTCTTT. This sequence encodes CASSGQMNTEAFF.

This clone was detected a few times. J is TRBJ2-5 and V is TRBV4-3, with 8 bases fitting TRBD1. Trimming took 4 bases from V and 4 from J; bases not matched to a gene: 5. In germline, CDR1 is LGHNA, CDR2 YSLEER. CDR3 size: 14 residues. The CDR3 sequence: CASSPQGAGETQYF. For the CDR3, the DNA is TGCGCCAGCAGCCCCCAGGGGGCTGGAGAGACCCAGTACTTC.

This chain links TRBV6-1 with TRBJ2-7; D is ambiguous. CDR3 length: 13 residues. CDR1 is MNHNS and CDR2 is SASEGT in the germline V gene. V was trimmed by 4 bases and J by 0 bases, leaving 7 bases between them. The CDR3 loop reads CASSVADSYEQYF. The CDR3 coding sequence is TGTGCCAGCAGTGTGGCTGACTCCTACGAGCAGTACTTC.

The chain employs TRBV9 and TRBJ2-3, with D maybe TRBD1 (5 bases). V was pared by 6 bases and J by 2 bases, with 13 bases between. The CDR3 is made up of 14 amino acids. The germline V gene encodes CDR1 SGDLS and CDR2 YYNGEE. The DNA for the CDR3 is TGTGCCAGCAACTCCCAGGGATTCACAGATACGCAGTATTTT. Translated: CASNSQGFTDTQYF.

This clone was recorded a few times. The chain uses TRBV5-1 and TRBJ1-1; no clear D. Germline CDR1 SGHRS, CDR2 YFSETQ. V lost 3 bases, J lost 0 bases, and 9 bases lay in between. This CDR3 has 14 residues. This CDR3 reads CASSSHSMNTEAFF. The CDR3 bases are TGCGCCAGCAGCTCGCACAGCATGAACACTGAAGCTTTCTTT.

The chain carries TRBV27 and TRBJ1-5, with TRBD1 matching over 7 bases. The trim removed 8 bases at V and 6 bases at J, leaving 4 bases unmatched. This CDR3 contains 12 residues. Germline CDR1 reads MNHEY; CDR2 reads SMNVEV (reference sequence). In nucleotides, the CDR3 is TGTGCCAGCGGGCAGGGGGTTCAGCCCCAGCATTTT. Its translation: CASGQGVQPQHF.

There are a few counts of this clone. The chain uses TRBV4-1 and TRBJ2-4, with 7 bases lining up with TRBD1. Germline loops: CDR1 MGHRA, CDR2 YSYEKL. The CDR3 sequence is 17 residues long. V gave up 0 bases and J gave up 5 bases; unmatched junction bases: 10. CDR3 in amino acids: CASSQDPLRGQENIQYF. The CDR3 bases are TGCGCCAGCAGCCAAGATCCGCTTAGGGGGCAGGAAAACATTCAGTACTTC.

The chain uses TRBV5-4 and TRBJ2-1, with a weak D call TRBD2 (7 bases). CDR1 SGHNT and CDR2 YYREEE come from the germline V gene (reference sequence). V lost 4 bases, J lost 5 bases, and 19 bases lay in between. The CDR3 sequence is 16 residues long. The CDR3 DNA follows: TGTGCCAGCAGCATCAGGGGAGGGAATCGGGACAATGAGCAGTTCTTC. This codes for CASSIRGGNRDNEQFF. The variable domain in full, with the rest retrieved from reference TRBV5-4 and TRBJ2-1, is ETGVTQSPTHLIKTRGQQVTLRCSSQSGHNTVSWYQQALGQGPQFIFQYYREEENGRGNFPPRFSGLQFPNYSSELNVNALELDDSALYLCASSIRGGNRDNEQFFGPGTRLTVL.

J is TRBJ2-3 and V is TRBV19; perhaps TRBD1 as D (6 bases). Trimming shortened V by 3 bases and J by 4 bases, and 11 bases separated the two germline ends. The germline V gene has CDR1 LNHDA and CDR2 SQIVND (reference sequence). CDR3 length: 14 residues. Here the CDR3 reads CASSIMAGADTQYF. As DNA, the CDR3 is TGTGCCAGTAGTATTATGGCAGGGGCAGATACGCAGTATTTT.

This clone was counted a single time. This chain connects TRBV7-6 to TRBJ2-1; no reliable D call. Trimming removed 5 bases at V and 1 base at J, with 18 bases between. Germline CDR1 and CDR2: SGHVS and FNYEAQ. This CDR3 region has 17 residues. The CDR3 loop reads CASSPRRGEASYNEQFF. In DNA, the CDR3 is TGTGCCAGCAGCCCCCGACGAGGCGAGGCATCCTACAATGAGCAGTTCTTC.

The genes are TRBV7-8 and TRBJ2-3; TRBD1 might be the D (5 bases). The CDR3 is made up of 14 amino acids. CDR1 and CDR2 (germline): SGHVS, FQNEAQ. Trimming cost V 4 bases and J 4 bases, with 12 bases left between them. The CDR3 region is CASSWAVGADTQYF. The CDR3, as DNA: TGTGCCAGCAGCTGGGCCGTAGGGGCAGATACGCAGTATTTT.

This clone has ten or more counts. The chain recombines TRBV6-6 with TRBJ2-7; D is ambiguous. The V end lost 0 bases, the J end lost 1 base, and 4 bases lay between the germline ends. Germline assignment: CDR1 MNHNY and CDR2 SVGAGI (reference sequence). The CDR3 is made up of 13 amino acids. The CDR3 loop reads CASSYSASYEQYF. CDR3 nucleotides: TGTGCCAGCAGTTACTCGGCGTCCTACGAGCAGTACTTC.

V is TRBV19 and J is TRBJ1-4; D gene ambiguous. Germline V gives CDR1 LNHDA, CDR2 SQIVND (reference sequence). V was pared by 5 bases and J by 7 bases, with 20 bases between. This CDR3 has 16 amino acids. This CDR3 is CASSARRRARTEKLFF. CDR3 in DNA: TGTGCCAGTAGTGCGCGTCGGAGGGCGAGGACTGAAAAACTGTTTTTT.

V is TRBV5-4 and J is TRBJ2-2; unclear D gene. Germline lookup yields CDR1 SGHNT and CDR2 YYREEE (reference sequence). Trimming removed 0 bases from V and 2 bases from J, with 8 bases in between. The CDR3 consists of 15 residues. CDR3 in amino acids: CASSLEQTNTGELFF. CDR3 DNA sequence: TGTGCCAGCAGCTTGGAACAGACTAACACCGGGGAGCTGTTTTTT.

This clone showed up just a few times. The V gene is TRBV5-1, the J gene TRBJ2-2; weak D call: TRBD1 (5 bases). The V gene lost 8 bases and the J gene lost 5 bases, with 13 bases spanning the gap. The germline V gene has CDR1 SGHRS and CDR2 YFSETQ. This CDR3 spans 13 amino acids. The CDR3 reads CASKPGMTGELFF. CDR3 DNA: TGCGCCAGTAAACCAGGGATGACCGGGGAGCTGTTTTTT. Combining the CDR3 with reference TRBV5-1 and TRBJ2-2 gives the whole variable domain KAGVTQTPRYLIKTRGQQVTLSCSPISGHRSVSWYQQTPGQGLQFLFEYFSETQRNKGNFPGRFSGRQFSNSRSEMNVSTLELGDSALYLCASKPGMTGELFFGEGSRLTVL.

The rearrangement links TRBV19 to TRBJ1-5; D gene ambiguous. The CDR3 has 14 residues. From germline, CDR1 is LNHDA and CDR2 SQIVND (reference sequence). The germline V and J ends were trimmed by 7 bases and 1 base, with 11 bases remaining between them. The DNA of the CDR3 is TGTGCCAGTACCTTGGGGAGGAGCAATCAGCCCCAGCATTTT. This codes for CASTLGRSNQPQHF.

V is TRBV29-1 and J is TRBJ2-1; 7 bases are a match to TRBD1. V shed 8 bases and J 0 bases; nucleotides not matched to a gene: 13. The CDR3 sequence is 16 residues long. Germline V gives CDR1 SQVTM, CDR2 ANQGSEA. CDR3 DNA sequence: TGCAGCTCCCGGACAGGCCCAAGGAGCTCCTACAATGAGCAGTTCTTC. This codes for CSSRTGPRSSYNEQFF.

This clone was seen a few times. The J gene is TRBJ1-3, the V gene TRBV25-1, with TRBD1 identical over 8 bases. The J segment lost 3 bases and the V segment lost 7 bases, leaving 8 bases of the junction unmatched. CDR3 size: 15 residues. Germline V gene sequence: CDR1 MGHDK, CDR2 SYGVNS. The CDR3 DNA reads TGTGCCAGCACTCCAGGGGGCGCGTATGGAAACACCATATATTTT. This codes for CASTPGGAYGNTIYF.

This sequence joins TRBV6-6 and TRBJ2-1; 10 bases align to TRBD2. CDR3 length: 14 residues. The J segment lost 6 bases and the V segment lost 10 bases, leaving 9 bases of the junction unmatched. Germline V gene data show CDR1 as MNHNY and CDR2 as SVGAGI (reference sequence). The CDR3 region is CATEEGLAFNEQFF. In DNA form, the CDR3 reads TGTGCCACAGAAGAGGGACTAGCGTTCAATGAGCAGTTCTTC.

The gene calls are TRBV5-6 and TRBJ2-7; tentatively, D is TRBD1 (5 bases). The CDR3 spans 14 residues. Germline lookup yields CDR1 SGHDT and CDR2 YYEEEE. The germline V and J ends were trimmed by 2 bases and 2 bases, with 11 bases remaining between them. CDR3: CASSLKQAPYEQYF. The CDR3 nucleotides read TGTGCCAGCAGCTTAAAACAGGCCCCCTACGAGCAGTACTTC.

The chain carries TRBV29-1 and TRBJ1-5; 7 bases map to TRBD1. The ends lost 4 bases at V and 11 bases at J; junction bases unmatched: 5. In germline, CDR1 is SQVTM, CDR2 ANQGSEA. This CDR3 has 11 residues. The CDR3 reads CSVGGDRTQHF. CDR3 coding DNA: TGCAGCGTTGGGGGGGACAGAACCCAGCATTTT.

The chain carries TRBV6-5 and TRBJ2-5, with D possibly matching TRBD2 (6 bases). The germline V gene encodes CDR1 MNHEY and CDR2 SVGAGI. V was trimmed by 4 bases and J by 2 bases, leaving 14 bases between them. This CDR3 is built from 15 residues. CDR3 region: CASSFYGTGQETQYF. CDR3 in DNA: TGTGCCAGCAGTTTTTACGGGACTGGACAAGAGACCCAGTACTTC.